This record covers a single T cell receptor beta chain. TCRdb's copy holds only in-frame clones and misses some; the assay was immunoSEQ multiplex PCR. The sample lists about 83,000 clones; roughly nine tenths were seen once. The data originate from a study of OX40 agonist ivuxolimab in advanced cancers. The germline V and J ends were trimmed by 3 bases and 2 bases, with 13 bases remaining between them. Germline V lookup: CDR1 MDHEN, CDR2 SYDVKM. This CDR3 comprises 15 residues. V and J are TRBV28 and TRBJ2-5, with D uncertain. This receptor was identified in an adult with an advanced solid tumor such as melanoma, head and neck, liver or kidney cancer. The source was CD4+ or CD8+ T cells sorted from blood, collected in a trial of the OX40 agonist ivuxolimab. The CDR3 spells CASSLDPTEQETQYF. The CDR3 DNA follows: TGTGCCAGCAGTTTGGACCCGACGGAGCAAGAGACCCAGTACTTC.